This T cell receptor (beta chain) was profiled in a study of blood T cell repertoires in COVID-19. The CDR3 is 13 amino acids. The V gene lost 5 bases and the J gene lost 7 bases, with 15 bases spanning the gap. Repertoires were generated with immunoSEQ multiplex PCR, while TCRdb's copy carries only in-frame clones and drops some. The table has 150,000 to 200,000 clones, around 82% seen once. Sequenced sample: peripheral blood. This TCR derives from a man aged 55 to 70 with active or convalescent COVID-19. The chain joins TRBV12-3 or TRBV12-4 to TRBJ2-7, with D perhaps TRBD1 (5 bases). Here the CDR3 DNA reads TGTGCCAGCAGTCCACTCAGGGTTCGGGAGCAGTACTTC. This translates into CASSPLRVREQYF.